This T cell receptor beta chain is from a study of blood T cell repertoires in COVID-19 (dated by TCRdb to the early 2020s). Concerning the study at large: Samples from collaborators originated in the United States, Italy and Spain and spanned both the acute and convalescent phases of COVID-19. The samples were drawn from two sources: the first 160 participants of the ongoing ImmuneRACE study, and 1,254 subjects contributed by 6 global collaborators. Nearly every sample came with metadata listing a de-identified subject ID, COVID-19 status, age in years and sex. The material from the prospective study consisted of cDNA or gDNA derived from T cells, B-cell-depleted T cells, or PBMCs. HLA class I and class II types, where available, came from metadata supplied by the sample provider rather than from assay-based typing. The dataset comprised deeply sampled blood TCRbeta repertoires from subjects exposed to, actively infected with, or recovered from COVID-19. The repertoires were made available in a free public database intended to serve as a resource for research on the immune response to SARS-CoV-2. On the study overall, not on this receptor specifically: The quantity of clinical and demographic metadata differed by source and by participant and was supplied without curation.

TCRbeta CDR3 regions were amplified from genomic DNA using the immunoSEQ Assay, a bias-controlled multiplex PCR. Regarding the original processing steps: Within the assay, amplification of reference gene primers was used to estimate how many nucleated cells each sample contained. To quantify the absolute abundance of each unique TCRbeta CDR3 rearrangement, sequence reads were collapsed and filtered. For each sample, productive Simpson clonality was calculated as the square root of Simpson's diversity index across productive rearrangements. This is the immuneACCESS table as TCRdb keeps it, with only in-frame sequences that have V and J called. A part of the clones is gone; compared with another copy, unresolved V genes explain less than half, and the rest is unexplained. V and J calls and clone size come straight from that table; D and trimming were deduced from the DNA. This sample is represented by around 250,000 clones; 80% to 90% of them were singletons. Of the sample, roughly 10% falls within the top ten clones.

Comment on this clone: Its antigen is still unknown. Base qualities are not recorded, but no much larger clone differs from it by a single base.

Sequences MNHEY (CDR1) and SMNVEV (CDR2) are obtained from the germline V gene (reference sequence). Inclusive of the bounding cysteine and phenylalanine, the CDR3 is 15 residues long. Only the CDR3 DNA is retained, 45 bases long and in frame from the first base. V trim: 5 bases; J trim: 5 bases; unmatched bases: 10. At one collaborating source in Seattle, patients were enrolled during active infection and were followed longitudinally through the course of disease. Each collaborating institution followed its own protocols to collect whole blood in K2EDTA tubes. For TCRbeta analysis, collaborator samples were shipped as frozen whole blood, as isolated PBMCs, or as DNA extracted from either sample type.

This clonotype originated in an older woman with COVID-19, enrolled during active disease. Sequencing was done on a sample of peripheral blood. The chain uses TRBV27 and TRBJ1-1, and TRBD1 matches 8 of the central bases. The DNA sequence reads TGTGCCAGCAGTCTCGCAGGGGGCTCTCGTACTGAAGCTTTCTTT. It translates to CASSLAGGSRTEAFF.